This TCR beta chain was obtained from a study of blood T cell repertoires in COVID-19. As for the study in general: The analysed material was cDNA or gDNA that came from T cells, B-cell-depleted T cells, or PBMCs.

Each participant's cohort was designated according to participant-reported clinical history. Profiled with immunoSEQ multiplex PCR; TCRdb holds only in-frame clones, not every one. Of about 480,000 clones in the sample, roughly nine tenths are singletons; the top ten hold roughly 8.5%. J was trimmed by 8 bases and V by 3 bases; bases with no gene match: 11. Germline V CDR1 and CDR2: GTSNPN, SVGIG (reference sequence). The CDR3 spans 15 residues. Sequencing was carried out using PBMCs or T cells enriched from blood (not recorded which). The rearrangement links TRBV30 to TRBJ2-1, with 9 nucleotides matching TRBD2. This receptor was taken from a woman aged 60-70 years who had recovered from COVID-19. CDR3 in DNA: TGTGCCTGGAGGGATTTCGGGACTAGCATGTATGAGCAGTTCTTC. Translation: CAWRDFGTSMYEQFF.